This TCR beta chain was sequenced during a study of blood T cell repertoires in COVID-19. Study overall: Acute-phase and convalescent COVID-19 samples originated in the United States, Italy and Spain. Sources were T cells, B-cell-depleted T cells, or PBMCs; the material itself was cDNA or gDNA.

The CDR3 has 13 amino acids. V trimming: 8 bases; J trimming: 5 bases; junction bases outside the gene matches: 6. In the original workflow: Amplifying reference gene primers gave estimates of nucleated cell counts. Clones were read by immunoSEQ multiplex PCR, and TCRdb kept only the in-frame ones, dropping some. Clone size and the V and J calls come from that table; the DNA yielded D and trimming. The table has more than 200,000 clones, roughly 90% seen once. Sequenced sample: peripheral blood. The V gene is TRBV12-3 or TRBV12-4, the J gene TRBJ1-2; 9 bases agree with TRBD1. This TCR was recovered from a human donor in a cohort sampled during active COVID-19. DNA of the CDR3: TGTGCCAGCGCACCGGGACAGGGTTATGGCTACACCTTC. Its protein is CASAPGQGYGYTF.